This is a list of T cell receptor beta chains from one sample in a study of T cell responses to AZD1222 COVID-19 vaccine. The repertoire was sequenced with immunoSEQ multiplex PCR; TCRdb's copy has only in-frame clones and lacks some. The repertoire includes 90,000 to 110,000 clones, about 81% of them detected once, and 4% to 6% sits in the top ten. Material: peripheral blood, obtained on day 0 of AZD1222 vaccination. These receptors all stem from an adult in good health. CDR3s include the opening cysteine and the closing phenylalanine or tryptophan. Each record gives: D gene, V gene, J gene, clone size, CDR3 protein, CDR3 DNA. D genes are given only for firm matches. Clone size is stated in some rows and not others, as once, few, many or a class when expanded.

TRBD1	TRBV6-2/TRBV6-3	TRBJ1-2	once	CASSYLRQGENYGYTF	TGTGCCAGCAGTTACCTAAGACAGGGGGAAAACTATGGCTACACCTTC
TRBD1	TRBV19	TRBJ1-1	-	CASRKGQGGTEAFF	TGTGCCAGTAGGAAGGGACAGGGCGGCACTGAAGCTTTCTTT
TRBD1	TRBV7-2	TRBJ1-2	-	CASSLGTGGNGYTF	TGTGCCAGCAGCTTAGGGACAGGGGGCAATGGCTACACCTTC
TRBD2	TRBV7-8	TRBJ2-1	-	CASSLSTSGSEQFF	TGTGCCAGCAGCTTATCGACTAGCGGCAGTGAGCAGTTCTTC
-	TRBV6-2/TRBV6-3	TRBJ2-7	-	CASSFRLYEQYF	TGTGCCAGCAGTTTCAGGCTATACGAGCAGTACTTC
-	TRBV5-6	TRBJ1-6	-	CASRQGVGAPLHF	TGTGCCAGCAGGCAGGGTGTTGGGGCACCCCTCCACTTT
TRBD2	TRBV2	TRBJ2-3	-	CASSELAGGTDTQYF	TGTGCCAGCAGTGAACTAGCGGGGGGCACAGATACGCAGTATTTT
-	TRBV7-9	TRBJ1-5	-	CASSLTSNQPQHF	TGTGCCAGCAGCTTAACTTCGAATCAGCCCCAGCATTTT
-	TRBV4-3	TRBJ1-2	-	CASSQDPRSGYRNYGYTF	TGCGCCAGCAGCCAAGATCCCCGTTCAGGGTATCGGAACTATGGCTACACCTTC
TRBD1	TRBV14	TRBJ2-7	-	CASSRGTAGTGFYEQYF	TGTGCCAGCAGCCGAGGAACGGCCGGGACAGGTTTCTACGAGCAGTACTTC
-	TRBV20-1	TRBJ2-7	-	CSARGRHEQYF	TGCAGTGCTAGGGGGCGCCACGAGCAGTACTTC
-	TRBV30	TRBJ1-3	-	CAWSLGPGNTIYF	TGTGCCTGGAGTTTGGGCCCTGGAAACACCATATATTTT
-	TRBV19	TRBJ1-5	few	CASSTRLRDGYNQPQHF	TGTGCCAGTAGTACACGCCTCCGGGACGGTTACAATCAGCCCCAGCATTTT
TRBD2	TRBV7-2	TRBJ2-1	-	CASSFPAGGGPYNEQFF	TGTGCCAGCAGCTTCCCCGCTGGCGGGGGACCCTACAATGAGCAGTTCTTC
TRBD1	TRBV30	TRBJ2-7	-	CAWRARGKNEQYF	TGTGCCTGGAGAGCCAGGGGGAAGAACGAGCAGTACTTC
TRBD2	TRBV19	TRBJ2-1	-	CASSIRLAGANEQFF	TGTGCCAGTAGTATAAGGCTAGCGGGGGCCAATGAGCAGTTCTTC
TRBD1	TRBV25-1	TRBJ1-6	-	CASRPTGESSPLHF	TGTGCCAGCAGACCGACAGGGGAAAGTTCACCCCTCCACTTT
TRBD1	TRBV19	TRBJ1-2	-	CASLPHGQGEGYTF	TGTGCCAGTCTCCCCCACGGACAGGGCGAGGGCTACACCTTC
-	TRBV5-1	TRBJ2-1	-	CASSDGDSYNEQFF	TGCGCCAGCAGCGACGGGGACTCCTACAATGAGCAGTTCTTC
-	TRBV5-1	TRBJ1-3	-	CASSLAGDTIYF	TGCGCCAGCAGCTTGGCAGGGGACACCATATATTTT
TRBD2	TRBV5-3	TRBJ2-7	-	CARSHPGEERGPTYEQYF	TGTGCCAGAAGCCACCCAGGAGAAGAGCGGGGGCCAACCTACGAGCAGTACTTC
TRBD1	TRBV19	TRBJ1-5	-	CASGFSGTGGRGQPQHF	TGTGCCAGTGGGTTTTCCGGGACAGGGGGAAGGGGTCAGCCCCAGCATTTT
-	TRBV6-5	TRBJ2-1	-	CASSYSPARNEQFF	TGTGCCAGCAGTTACAGCCCCGCGCGCAATGAGCAGTTCTTC
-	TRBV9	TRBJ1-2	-	CASSVVTSNYGYTF	TGTGCCAGCAGCGTAGTTACCAGCAACTATGGCTACACCTTC
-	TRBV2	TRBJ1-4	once	CASSEDAWNEKLFF	TGTGCCAGCAGTGAAGATGCTTGGAATGAAAAACTGTTTTTT
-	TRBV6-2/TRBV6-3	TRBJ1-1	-	CASSTTRRLNTEAFF	TGTGCCAGCAGTACCACAAGAAGGCTGAACACTGAAGCTTTCTTT
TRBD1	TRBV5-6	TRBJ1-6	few	CASSLTGDHNSPLHF	TGTGCCAGCAGCTTAACAGGGGACCATAATTCACCCCTCCACTTT